This T cell receptor (beta chain) is drawn from a study of T-cell reconstitution after alpha-beta-depleted transplantation in children. Unique molecular identifiers were built into the TCRbeta library. TCRdb re-called the PCR reads through MiXCR, storing one row per CDR3 protein. Among 140,000 or so distinct CDR3 sequences listed, 8% to 10% were seen once. The study's findings and limits: TCRbeta diversity was high at day 60 in some patients (a result of surviving recipient T cells and thymic progenitors). T-cell numbers and diversity one year post-transplant derived largely from freshly generated T cells.

Points on this clonotype: Its antigen is not known.

Germline CDR1 SQVTM, CDR2 ANQGSEA. The CDR3 runs 14 residues. V was pared by 6 bases and J by 5 bases, with 11 bases of the junction left unmatched. The clonotype was recovered from a female patient between 2 and 15 years old who had a stem cell transplant for congenital amegakaryocytic thrombocytopenia, so the T cells may come from the graft donor. The rearrangement uses TRBV29-1 and TRBJ2-7; 9 bases map to TRBD1. The sample here was PBMCs, mostly from graft donor cells, taken 180 days after TCRalphabeta/CD19-depleted stem cell transplant. The CDR3 DNA reads TGCAGCGTCGAACCGGGACAGGGAGGAGACGAGCAGTACTTC. The encoded protein is CSVEPGQGGDEQYF.